This is a list of T cell receptor beta chains from one sample in a study of CD8+ T cells in alopecia areata. Profiling relied on immunoSEQ multiplex PCR, and the TCRdb table lists in-frame clones only, not all of them. This table holds fewer than 250,000 clones, 35% to 40% found once. Specimen: CD4+ T cells sorted from blood, collected at approximately week 30, from a patient treated with tofacitinib. These receptors all stem from a human donor with alopecia areata. CDR3s include the opening cysteine and the closing phenylalanine or tryptophan. A D gene is named only where the DNA matches it firmly. Not all rows give a size; the values are once, few, many and, for expanded clones, a class.

clone_size: .
d_call: TRBD2
cdr3_length: 15
v_call: TRBV5-1
j_call: TRBJ2-3
cdr3_aa: CASSLASGYTDTQYF
cdr3_nt: TGCGCCAGCAGCTTGGCTAGCGGTTACACAGATACGCAGTATTTT

clone_size: few
d_call: TRBD1
cdr3_length: 14
v_call: TRBV6-1
j_call: TRBJ1-1
cdr3_aa: CASSGDRLNTEAFF
cdr3_nt: TGTGCCAGCAGCGGGGACAGGCTGAACACTGAAGCTTTCTTT

clone_size: .
d_call: TRBD2
cdr3_length: 14
v_call: TRBV30
j_call: TRBJ2-2
cdr3_aa: CAWRSGRAPGELFF
cdr3_nt: TGTGCCTGGAGGAGCGGGAGGGCCCCCGGGGAGCTGTTTTTT

clone_size: .
d_call: .
cdr3_length: 12
v_call: TRBV6-5
j_call: TRBJ1-1
cdr3_aa: CASTPGGTEAFF
cdr3_nt: TGTGCCAGCACTCCTGGAGGGACTGAAGCTTTCTTT

clone_size: few
d_call: TRBD1
cdr3_length: 15
v_call: TRBV7-8
j_call: TRBJ1-2
cdr3_aa: CASSLAGTGYNGYTF
cdr3_nt: TGTGCCAGCAGCTTAGCTGGGACAGGGTACAATGGCTACACCTTC

clone_size: .
d_call: .
cdr3_length: 14
v_call: TRBV7-9
j_call: TRBJ1-5
cdr3_aa: CASSPAGPPGAQHF
cdr3_nt: TGTGCCAGCAGCCCGGCGGGGCCACCTGGGGCCCAGCATTTT

clone_size: .
d_call: .
cdr3_length: 13
v_call: TRBV10-1
j_call: TRBJ2-7
cdr3_aa: CASSEHGSYEQYF
cdr3_nt: TGCGCCAGCAGTGAGCACGGCTCCTACGAGCAGTACTTC

clone_size: .
d_call: TRBD1
cdr3_length: 15
v_call: TRBV6-5
j_call: TRBJ1-6
cdr3_aa: CASSYDRGRNSPLHF
cdr3_nt: TGTGCCAGCAGTTATGATAGGGGGCGGAATTCACCCCTCCACTTT

clone_size: few
d_call: .
cdr3_length: 12
v_call: TRBV29-1
j_call: TRBJ2-7
cdr3_aa: CSVEDTSDEQYF
cdr3_nt: TGCAGCGTTGAAGACACTAGTGACGAGCAGTACTTC

clone_size: .
d_call: .
cdr3_length: 14
v_call: TRBV6-5
j_call: TRBJ1-1
cdr3_aa: CASRAGRGNTEAFF
cdr3_nt: TGTGCCAGCAGAGCAGGGAGGGGGAACACTGAAGCTTTCTTT

clone_size: .
d_call: .
cdr3_length: 14
v_call: TRBV27
j_call: TRBJ1-5
cdr3_aa: CASSILGSNQPQHF
cdr3_nt: TGTGCCAGCAGCATCTTAGGTAGCAATCAGCCCCAGCATTTT

clone_size: .
d_call: .
cdr3_length: 14
v_call: TRBV2
j_call: TRBJ1-6
cdr3_aa: CASSGPINNSPLHF
cdr3_nt: TGTGCCAGCAGTGGACCGATAAATAATTCACCCCTCCACTTT

clone_size: .
d_call: .
cdr3_length: 16
v_call: TRBV30
j_call: TRBJ2-7
cdr3_aa: CAWSVLSAGPSYEQYF
cdr3_nt: TGTGCCTGGAGTGTACTATCGGCAGGGCCTTCCTACGAGCAGTACTTC

clone_size: .
d_call: .
cdr3_length: 18
v_call: TRBV5-1
j_call: TRBJ2-5
cdr3_aa: CASSFQTKELYLQETQYF
cdr3_nt: TGCGCCAGCAGCTTCCAGACAAAGGAACTATACTTACAAGAGACCCAGTACTTC

clone_size: .
d_call: .
cdr3_length: 13
v_call: TRBV18
j_call: TRBJ1-5
cdr3_aa: CASSPEGNQPQHF
cdr3_nt: TGTGCCAGCTCACCCGAAGGGAATCAGCCCCAGCATTTT

clone_size: .
d_call: TRBD2
cdr3_length: 16
v_call: TRBV7-3
j_call: TRBJ2-1
cdr3_aa: CASSHEQSLARDEQFF
cdr3_nt: TGTGCCAGCAGCCATGAACAATCACTAGCGCGAGATGAGCAGTTCTTC

clone_size: few
d_call: .
cdr3_length: 12
v_call: TRBV19
j_call: TRBJ2-6
cdr3_aa: CATTPGANVLTF
cdr3_nt: TGTGCCACCACCCCTGGGGCCAACGTCCTGACTTTC

clone_size: many
d_call: .
cdr3_length: 15
v_call: TRBV5-1
j_call: TRBJ1-2
cdr3_aa: CASSLSNSGINGYTF
cdr3_nt: TGCGCCAGCAGCTTGTCTAATTCAGGGATCAATGGCTACACCTTC

clone_size: .
d_call: .
cdr3_length: 14
v_call: TRBV15
j_call: TRBJ2-7
cdr3_aa: CATSRNRAVGEQYF
cdr3_nt: TGTGCCACCAGCAGGAACAGGGCGGTGGGGGAGCAGTACTTC

clone_size: few
d_call: TRBD1
cdr3_length: 17
v_call: TRBV6-1
j_call: TRBJ1-2
cdr3_aa: CASSEEDGTAWHYGYTF
cdr3_nt: TGTGCCAGCAGTGAAGAGGATGGGACAGCGTGGCACTATGGCTACACCTTC

clone_size: few
d_call: TRBD1
cdr3_length: 15
v_call: TRBV12-5
j_call: TRBJ1-1
cdr3_aa: CASRRETGGKTEAFF
cdr3_nt: TGTGCTAGCCGTCGGGAGACAGGGGGAAAAACTGAAGCTTTCTTT

clone_size: few
d_call: .
cdr3_length: 16
v_call: TRBV7-2
j_call: TRBJ2-3
cdr3_aa: CASSFQIGTSTDTQYF
cdr3_nt: TGTGCCAGCAGCTTCCAAATCGGGACTAGCACAGATACGCAGTATTTT

clone_size: .
d_call: .
cdr3_length: 14
v_call: TRBV4-2
j_call: TRBJ1-2
cdr3_aa: CASSQDQGLYGYTF
cdr3_nt: TGTGCCAGCAGCCAAGATCAGGGGCTCTATGGCTACACCTTC

clone_size: .
d_call: .
cdr3_length: 14
v_call: TRBV15
j_call: TRBJ1-2
cdr3_aa: CATSRGAGFEGYTF
cdr3_nt: TGTGCCACCAGCAGAGGTGCGGGTTTTGAGGGCTACACCTTC

clone_size: once
d_call: .
cdr3_length: 12
v_call: TRBV19
j_call: TRBJ1-2
cdr3_aa: CASSIADMSYTF
cdr3_nt: TGTGCCAGTAGTATAGCGGACATGAGCTACACCTTC

clone_size: .
d_call: .
cdr3_length: 15
v_call: TRBV25-1
j_call: TRBJ1-1
cdr3_aa: CASSEYSFGETEAFF
cdr3_nt: TGTGCCAGCAGTGAATATTCGTTTGGGGAAACTGAAGCTTTCTTT

clone_size: few
d_call: .
cdr3_length: 13
v_call: TRBV2
j_call: TRBJ2-3
cdr3_aa: CATSTQVPDTQYF
cdr3_nt: TGTGCCACCTCCACTCAGGTCCCAGATACGCAGTATTTT

clone_size: .
d_call: .
cdr3_length: 14
v_call: TRBV4-1
j_call: TRBJ2-7
cdr3_aa: CASSQVGLGYGQYF
cdr3_nt: TGCGCCAGCAGCCAAGTGGGGCTCGGTTATGGGCAGTACTTC

clone_size: .
d_call: .
cdr3_length: 16
v_call: TRBV7-8
j_call: TRBJ2-2
cdr3_aa: CASSLAPGQNTGELFF
cdr3_nt: TGTGCCAGCAGCTTAGCGCCGGGACAGAACACCGGGGAGCTGTTTTTT

clone_size: .
d_call: .
cdr3_length: 16
v_call: TRBV5-4
j_call: TRBJ1-1
cdr3_aa: CASSLSSFRSGAEAFF
cdr3_nt: TGTGCCAGCAGCTTGTCGAGTTTCCGCTCCGGGGCTGAAGCTTTCTTT

clone_size: .
d_call: .
cdr3_length: 17
v_call: TRBV5-1
j_call: TRBJ2-2
cdr3_aa: CASSLGLGLHITGELFF
cdr3_nt: TGCGCCAGCAGCTTGGGATTGGGGCTTCACATCACCGGGGAGCTGTTTTTT

clone_size: few
d_call: .
cdr3_length: 13
v_call: TRBV29-1
j_call: TRBJ1-1
cdr3_aa: CSVHGIMNTEAFF
cdr3_nt: TGCAGCGTTCATGGCATCATGAACACTGAAGCTTTCTTT

clone_size: .
d_call: .
cdr3_length: 13
v_call: TRBV29-1
j_call: TRBJ2-3
cdr3_aa: CSPGAQDTDTQYF
cdr3_nt: TGCAGCCCTGGGGCCCAGGACACAGATACGCAGTATTTT

clone_size: few
d_call: .
cdr3_length: 13
v_call: TRBV29-1
j_call: TRBJ1-2
cdr3_aa: CSVEGGIGYGYTF
cdr3_nt: TGCAGCGTTGAGGGCGGGATCGGTTATGGCTACACCTTC

clone_size: .
d_call: TRBD1
cdr3_length: 16
v_call: TRBV6-5
j_call: TRBJ1-2
cdr3_aa: CASSYIGTGKGYGYTF
cdr3_nt: TGTGCCAGCAGTTACATCGGGACAGGAAAAGGGTATGGCTACACCTTC

clone_size: few
d_call: TRBD2
cdr3_length: 14
v_call: TRBV29-1
j_call: TRBJ2-5
cdr3_aa: CSGKGLAVEETQYF
cdr3_nt: TGCAGCGGGAAGGGACTAGCGGTAGAAGAGACCCAGTACTTC

clone_size: few
d_call: TRBD1
cdr3_length: 15
v_call: TRBV7-9
j_call: TRBJ1-1
cdr3_aa: CASSPNRGINTEAFF
cdr3_nt: TGTGCCAGCAGCCCTAACAGGGGAATAAACACTGAAGCTTTCTTT

clone_size: few
d_call: .
cdr3_length: 14
v_call: TRBV7-2
j_call: TRBJ1-5
cdr3_aa: CASSGRLGNQPQHF
cdr3_nt: TGTGCCAGCAGCGGGAGGTTGGGCAATCAGCCCCAGCATTTT

clone_size: .
d_call: .
cdr3_length: 18
v_call: TRBV7-9
j_call: TRBJ1-5
cdr3_aa: CASSLGGSGRDSNQPQHF
cdr3_nt: TGTGCCAGCAGCTTAGGAGGTTCGGGCAGAGATAGCAATCAGCCCCAGCATTTT

clone_size: few
d_call: .
cdr3_length: 16
v_call: TRBV19
j_call: TRBJ1-5
cdr3_aa: CASSSDKTVSNQPQHF
cdr3_nt: TGTGCCAGTAGTAGTGACAAGACAGTTAGCAATCAGCCCCAGCATTTT

clone_size: .
d_call: .
cdr3_length: 11
v_call: TRBV30
j_call: TRBJ1-1
cdr3_aa: CAWSVSYEAFF
cdr3_nt: TGTGCCTGGAGTGTTTCGTATGAAGCTTTCTTT